This is a list of T cell receptor beta chains from one sample in a study of blood T cell repertoires in COVID-19. Data came from immunoSEQ multiplex PCR; TCRdb stores just in-frame clones and leaves some out. In the table there are tens of thousands of clones, just over 85% of which are singletons. The sequenced material came from peripheral blood. The source of these receptors is a woman of 80 years or more with active or convalescent COVID-19. Each CDR3 is given with its conserved first and last residue. The D gene is left open where the match is weak. Clone sizes are given selectively: once, few, many, or a class where the clone is expanded.

D: .; J: TRBJ1-5; V: TRBV6-6; length: 13; size: .; DNA: TGTGCCAGCAGTTACTCGGAGTATCAGCCCCAGCATTTT; CDR3: CASSYSEYQPQHF
D: TRBD1; J: TRBJ2-3; V: TRBV6-5; length: 15; size: .; DNA: TGTGCCAGCTTACCGGGACAGGGGAGCACAGATACGCAGTATTTT; CDR3: CASLPGQGSTDTQYF
D: .; J: TRBJ2-6; V: TRBV18; length: 17; size: .; DNA: TGTGCCAGCTCAGCGGGACAGCCCTCCTCTGGGGCCAACGTCCTGACTTTC; CDR3: CASSAGQPSSGANVLTF
D: TRBD1; J: TRBJ2-2; V: TRBV3-1/TRBV3-2; length: 15; size: .; DNA: TGTGCCAGCAGCCCCCGGGACAGAAACACCGGGGAGCTGTTTTTT; CDR3: CASSPRDRNTGELFF
D: TRBD1; J: TRBJ2-1; V: TRBV5-1; length: 15; size: .; DNA: TGCGCCAGCAGCCTGGGACAGGCCGCCTACAATGAGCAGTTCTTC; CDR3: CASSLGQAAYNEQFF
D: .; J: TRBJ2-3; V: TRBV6-4; length: 14; size: .; DNA: TGTGCCAGCAGTGAAGGCGGGAGCACAGATACGCAGTATTTT; CDR3: CASSEGGSTDTQYF
D: TRBD2; J: TRBJ2-2; V: TRBV11-2; length: 15; size: few; DNA: TGTGCCAGCAGCTTAAATAGCGGGAGACCCGGGGAGCTGTTTTTT; CDR3: CASSLNSGRPGELFF
D: TRBD1; J: TRBJ1-2; V: TRBV6-2/TRBV6-3; length: 14; size: .; DNA: TGTGCCAGCAGTCCATGGACAGGACACTATGGCTACACCTTC; CDR3: CASSPWTGHYGYTF
D: TRBD2; J: TRBJ2-3; V: TRBV2; length: 19; size: .; DNA: TGTGCCAGCAACCCGCCCTCCGGACTAGCGGGGGGCTTCACAGATACGCAGTATTTT; CDR3: CASNPPSGLAGGFTDTQYF
D: TRBD1; J: TRBJ2-7; V: TRBV2; length: 15; size: .; DNA: TGTGCCAGCAGTGAGGAGACAGGGGGTTTCTACGAGCAGTACTTC; CDR3: CASSEETGGFYEQYF
D: .; J: TRBJ2-2; V: TRBV6-5; length: 15; size: once; DNA: TGTGCCGGGAGTTTCGAGGCCCTTAAATCTGGGGAGCTGTTTTTT; CDR3: CAGSFEALKSGELFF
D: .; J: TRBJ1-5; V: TRBV6-5; length: 15; size: few; DNA: TGTGCCAGCAGGTCAGCGAGTTATAGCAATCAGCCCCAGCATTTT; CDR3: CASRSASYSNQPQHF
D: .; J: TRBJ1-6; V: TRBV6-2/TRBV6-3; length: 16; size: .; DNA: TGTGCCAGCAGTTACCAGACGAGGGGGGGCGATTCACCCCTCCACTTT; CDR3: CASSYQTRGGDSPLHF
D: .; J: TRBJ1-1; V: TRBV9; length: 15; size: medium-sized; DNA: TGTGCCAGCAGCGTCTTATCGACGGGGGACACTGAAGCTTTCTTT; CDR3: CASSVLSTGDTEAFF
D: TRBD1; J: TRBJ2-3; V: TRBV24-1; length: 15; size: .; DNA: TGTGCCACCAGTGCGGGACAGGGGTATTCAGATACGCAGTATTTT; CDR3: CATSAGQGYSDTQYF
D: TRBD1; J: TRBJ2-3; V: TRBV29-1; length: 15; size: .; DNA: TGCAGCGTGATTAAACGACAGGGTACTATAGATACGCAGTATTTT; CDR3: CSVIKRQGTIDTQYF
D: TRBD1; J: TRBJ1-4; V: TRBV3-1/TRBV3-2; length: 15; size: few; DNA: TGTGCCAGCAGTAATAGGGACAGGACTAATGAAAAACTGTTTTTT; CDR3: CASSNRDRTNEKLFF
D: .; J: TRBJ1-3; V: TRBV10-3; length: 15; size: .; DNA: TGTGCCATCAGGACAGAAAACCTCTCTGGAAACACCATATATTTT; CDR3: CAIRTENLSGNTIYF